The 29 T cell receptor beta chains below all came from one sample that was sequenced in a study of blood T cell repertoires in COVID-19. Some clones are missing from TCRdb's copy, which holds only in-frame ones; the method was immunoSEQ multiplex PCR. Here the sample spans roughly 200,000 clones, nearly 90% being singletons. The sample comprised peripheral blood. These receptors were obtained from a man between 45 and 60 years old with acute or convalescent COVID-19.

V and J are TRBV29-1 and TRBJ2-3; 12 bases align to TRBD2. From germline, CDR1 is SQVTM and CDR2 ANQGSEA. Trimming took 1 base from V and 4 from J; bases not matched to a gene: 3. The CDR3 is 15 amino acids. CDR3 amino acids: CSVEGLAGAPDTQYF. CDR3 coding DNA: TGCAGCGTTGAAGGACTAGCGGGGGCTCCAGATACGCAGTATTTT.

DNA for the CDR3: TGTGCCAGCAGCTCCGGGACAGGGGTTCATAGCAATCAGCCCCAGCATTTT. Protein sequence: CASSSGTGVHSNQPQHF. The chain recombines TRBV7-8 with TRBJ1-5, with 10 bases identical to TRBD1. The junction had 6 bases not matched to a gene; V was cut back by 4 bases and J by 0 bases. CDR1 is SGHVS and CDR2 is FQNEAQ in the germline V gene. The CDR3 loop spans 17 amino acids.

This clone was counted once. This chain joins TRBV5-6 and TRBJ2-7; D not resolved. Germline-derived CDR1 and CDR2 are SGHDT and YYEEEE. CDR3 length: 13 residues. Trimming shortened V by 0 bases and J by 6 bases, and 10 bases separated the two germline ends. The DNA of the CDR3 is TGTGCCAGCAGCTTGGGCGCCGGGTTCGAGCAGTACGTC. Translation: CASSLGAGFEQYV.

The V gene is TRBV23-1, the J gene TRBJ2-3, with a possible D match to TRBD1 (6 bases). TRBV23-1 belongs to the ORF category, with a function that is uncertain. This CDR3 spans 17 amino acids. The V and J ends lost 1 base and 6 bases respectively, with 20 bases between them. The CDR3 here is CASSQCEGVTPGDTQYF. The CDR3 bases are TGCGCCAGCAGTCAATGTGAGGGGGTTACCCCGGGGGATACGCAGTATTTT.

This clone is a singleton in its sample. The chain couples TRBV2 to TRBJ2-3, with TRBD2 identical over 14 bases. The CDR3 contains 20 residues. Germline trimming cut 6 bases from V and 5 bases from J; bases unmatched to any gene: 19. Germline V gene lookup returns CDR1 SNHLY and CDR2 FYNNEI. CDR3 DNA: TGTGCCAGCAGCGACGCGGTGGGACTAGCGGGAGCGGGTTACGAAGATACGCAGTATTTT. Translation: CASSDAVGLAGAGYEDTQYF.

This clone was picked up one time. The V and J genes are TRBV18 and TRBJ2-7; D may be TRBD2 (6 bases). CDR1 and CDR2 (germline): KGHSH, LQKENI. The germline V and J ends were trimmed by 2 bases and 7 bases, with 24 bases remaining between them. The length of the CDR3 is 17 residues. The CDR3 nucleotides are TGTGCCAGCTCACCATCACCCCCCGACGGGAGCTTTGGGGAGCAGTACTTC. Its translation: CASSPSPPDGSFGEQYF.

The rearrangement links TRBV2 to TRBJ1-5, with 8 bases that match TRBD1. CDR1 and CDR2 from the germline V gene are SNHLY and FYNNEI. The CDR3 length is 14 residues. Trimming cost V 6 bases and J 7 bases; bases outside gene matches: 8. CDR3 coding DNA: TGTGCCAGCAGCGGACCGGGACAGGAACAGCCCCAGCATTTT. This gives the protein CASSGPGQEQPQHF.

DNA for the CDR3: TGTGCCAGCAGGATGGGGGGGGTTCCTTCGAGTCAGCCCCAGCATTTT. It is translated as CASRMGGVPSSQPQHF. The chain employs TRBV27 and TRBJ1-5; D may be TRBD1 (5 bases). CDR1 and CDR2 (germline): MNHEY, SMNVEV (reference sequence). The V gene lost 6 bases and the J gene lost 6 bases, with 21 bases spanning the gap. There are 16 residues in the CDR3.

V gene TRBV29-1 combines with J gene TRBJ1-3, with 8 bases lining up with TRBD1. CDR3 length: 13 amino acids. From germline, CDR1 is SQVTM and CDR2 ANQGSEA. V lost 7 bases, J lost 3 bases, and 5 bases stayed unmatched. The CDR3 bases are TGCAGCGCGACAGGGGCGTTTGGAAACACCATATATTTT. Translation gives CSATGAFGNTIYF.

CDR3: CASSFGPGTSGNTQYF. CDR3 DNA: TGTGCCAGCAGTTTCGGCCCCGGGACTAGCGGCAATACGCAGTATTTT. The chain recombines TRBV6-6 with TRBJ2-3; TRBD2 matches at 11 bases. Trimming at V came to 4 bases and at J to 7 bases, leaving 10 bases not matched to a gene. This CDR3 is 16 amino acids long. Germline lookup yields CDR1 MNHNY and CDR2 SVGAGI (reference sequence).

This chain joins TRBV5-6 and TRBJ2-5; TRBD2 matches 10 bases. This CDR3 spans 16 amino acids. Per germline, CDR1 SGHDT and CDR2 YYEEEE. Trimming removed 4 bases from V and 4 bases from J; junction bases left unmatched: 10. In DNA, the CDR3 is TGTGCCAGCAGCCCCCGCCGGGCTAGCGGGGGAGAGACCCAGTACTTC. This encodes CASSPRRASGGETQYF.

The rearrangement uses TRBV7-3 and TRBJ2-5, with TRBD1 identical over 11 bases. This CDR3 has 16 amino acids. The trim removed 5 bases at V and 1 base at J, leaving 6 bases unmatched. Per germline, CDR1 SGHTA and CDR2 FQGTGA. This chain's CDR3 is CASSVSGTGGQETQYF. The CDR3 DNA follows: TGTGCCAGCAGCGTGTCCGGGACAGGGGGCCAAGAGACCCAGTACTTC.

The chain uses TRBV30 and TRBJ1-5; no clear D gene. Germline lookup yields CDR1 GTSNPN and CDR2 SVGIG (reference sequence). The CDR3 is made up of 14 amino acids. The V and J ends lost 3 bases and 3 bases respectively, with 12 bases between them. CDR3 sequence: CAWRYDGYNQPQHF. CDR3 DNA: TGTGCCTGGAGGTACGACGGGTACAATCAGCCCCAGCATTTT.

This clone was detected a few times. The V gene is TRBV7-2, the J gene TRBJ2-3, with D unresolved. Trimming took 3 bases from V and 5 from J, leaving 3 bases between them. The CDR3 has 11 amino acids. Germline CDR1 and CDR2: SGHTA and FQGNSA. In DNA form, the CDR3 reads TGTGCCAGCAGCTTTAAAGATACGCAGTATTTT. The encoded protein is CASSFKDTQYF. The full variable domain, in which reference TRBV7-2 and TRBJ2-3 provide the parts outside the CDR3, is GAGVSQSPSNKVTEKGKDVELRCDPISGHTALYWYRQSLGQGLEFLIYFQGNSAPDKSGLPSDRFSAERTGGSVSTLTIQRTQQEDSAVYLCASSFKDTQYFGPGTRLTVL.

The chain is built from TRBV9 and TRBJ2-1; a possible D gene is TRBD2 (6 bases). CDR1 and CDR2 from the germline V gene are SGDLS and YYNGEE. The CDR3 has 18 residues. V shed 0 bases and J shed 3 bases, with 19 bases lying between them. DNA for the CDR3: TGTGCCAGCAGCGTAGCAGGAGGGAGACAAATCGTCTACAATGAGCAGTTCTTC. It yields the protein CASSVAGGRQIVYNEQFF.

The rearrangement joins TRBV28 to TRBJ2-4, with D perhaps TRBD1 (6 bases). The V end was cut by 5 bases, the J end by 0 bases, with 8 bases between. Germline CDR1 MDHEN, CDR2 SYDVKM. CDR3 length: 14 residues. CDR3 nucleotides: TGTGCCAGCAGTCCGACAGGAGCCAAAAACATTCAGTACTTC. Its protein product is CASSPTGAKNIQYF.

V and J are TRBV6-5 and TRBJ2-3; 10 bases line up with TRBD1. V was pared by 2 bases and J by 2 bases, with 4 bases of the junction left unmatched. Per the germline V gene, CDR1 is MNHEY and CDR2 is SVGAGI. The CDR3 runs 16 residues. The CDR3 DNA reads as TGTGCCAGCAGTTACGGGACAGGGGTACCCACAGATACGCAGTATTTT. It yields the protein CASSYGTGVPTDTQYF.

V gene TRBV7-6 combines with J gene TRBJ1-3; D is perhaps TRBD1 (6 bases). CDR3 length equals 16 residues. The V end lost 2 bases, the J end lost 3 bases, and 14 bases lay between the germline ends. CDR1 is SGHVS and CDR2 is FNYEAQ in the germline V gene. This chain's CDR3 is CASSLMSQGYGNTIYF. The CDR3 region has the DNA TGTGCCAGCAGCTTAATGTCACAGGGATATGGAAACACCATATATTTT.

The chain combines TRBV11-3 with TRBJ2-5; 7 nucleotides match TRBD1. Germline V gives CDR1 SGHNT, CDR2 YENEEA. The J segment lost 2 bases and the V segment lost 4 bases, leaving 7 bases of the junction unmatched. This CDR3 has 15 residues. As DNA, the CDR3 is TGTGCCAGCAGCTCTAACAGGGGCTCTCAAGAGACCCAGTACTTC. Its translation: CASSSNRGSQETQYF. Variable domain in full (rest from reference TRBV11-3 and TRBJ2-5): EAGVVQSPRYKIIEKKQPVAFWCNPISGHNTLYWYLQNLGQGPELLIRYENEEAVDDSQLPKDRFSAERLKGVDSTLKIQPAELGDSAVYLCASSSNRGSQETQYFGPGTRLLVL.

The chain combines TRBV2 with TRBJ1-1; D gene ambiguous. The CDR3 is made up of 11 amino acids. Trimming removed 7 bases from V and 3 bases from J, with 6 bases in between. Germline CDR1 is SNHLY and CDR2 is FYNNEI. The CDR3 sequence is CASTEDTEAFF. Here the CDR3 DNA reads TGTGCCAGCACCGAGGACACTGAAGCTTTCTTT.

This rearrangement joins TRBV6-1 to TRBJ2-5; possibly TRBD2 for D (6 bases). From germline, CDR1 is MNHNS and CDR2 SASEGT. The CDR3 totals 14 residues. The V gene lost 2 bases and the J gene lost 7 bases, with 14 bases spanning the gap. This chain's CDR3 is CASSEFGGDGTQYF. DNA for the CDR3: TGTGCCAGCAGTGAATTTGGAGGGGACGGGACCCAGTACTTC.

In DNA form, the CDR3 reads TGTGCCAGCAGCTTAGGAGGAGGGGCCAAGAACACCGGGGAGCTGTTTTTT. Its protein is CASSLGGGAKNTGELFF. The V gene is TRBV7-9, the J gene TRBJ2-2, with TRBD2 as a possible D gene (6 bases). The CDR3 loop spans 17 amino acids. Germline V gene sequence: CDR1 SEHNR, CDR2 FQNEAQ (reference sequence). V lost 1 base, J lost 1 base, and 13 bases lay in between.

DNA for the CDR3: TGTGCCAGCAGCTCAGGGGGCTATGGCTACACCTTC. Amino acid sequence: CASSSGGYGYTF. The rearrangement links TRBV11-1 to TRBJ1-2; 7 bases fit TRBD1. Germline values: CDR1 SGHAT, CDR2 FQDESV (reference sequence). CDR3 length equals 12 residues. The junction had 0 bases not matched to a gene; V was cut back by 4 bases and J by 4 bases. The full variable domain, rest sourced from reference TRBV11-1 and TRBJ1-2, is EAEVAQSPRYKITEKSQAVAFWCDPISGHATLYWYRQILGQGPELLVQFQDESVVDDSQLPKDRFSAERLKGVDSTLKIQPAELGDSAMYLCASSSGGYGYTFGSGTRLTVV.

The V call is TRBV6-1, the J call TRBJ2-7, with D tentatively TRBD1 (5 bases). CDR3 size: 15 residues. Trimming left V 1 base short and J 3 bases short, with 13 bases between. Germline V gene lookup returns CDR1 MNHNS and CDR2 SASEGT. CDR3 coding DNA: TGTGCCAGCAGTGAAGGAGTCAGGGCAGGCTACGAGCAGTACGTC. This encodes CASSEGVRAGYEQYV.

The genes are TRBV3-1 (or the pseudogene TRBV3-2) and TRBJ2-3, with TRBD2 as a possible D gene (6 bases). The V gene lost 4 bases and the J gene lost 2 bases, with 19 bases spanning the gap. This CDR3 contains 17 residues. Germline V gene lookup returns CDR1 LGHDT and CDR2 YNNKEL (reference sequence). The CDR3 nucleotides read TGTGCCAGCAGCCCCCCTGGGTCGGGAGTTTACACAGATACGCAGTATTTT. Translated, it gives CASSPPGSGVYTDTQYF.

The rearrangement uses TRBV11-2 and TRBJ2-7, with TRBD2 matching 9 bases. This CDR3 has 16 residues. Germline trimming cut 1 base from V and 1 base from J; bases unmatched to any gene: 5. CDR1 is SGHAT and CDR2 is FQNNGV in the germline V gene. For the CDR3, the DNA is TGTGCCAGCAGCTTAGCGGCTAGCGGGAAATCCTACGAGCAGTACTTC. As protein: CASSLAASGKSYEQYF.

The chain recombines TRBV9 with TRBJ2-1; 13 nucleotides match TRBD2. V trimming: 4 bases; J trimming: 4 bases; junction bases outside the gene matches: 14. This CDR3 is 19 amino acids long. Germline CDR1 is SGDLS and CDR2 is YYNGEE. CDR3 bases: TGTGCCAGCAGCAACCGACTAGCGGGAGGCCCCCGGCCATACAATGAGCAGTTCTTC. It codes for CASSNRLAGGPRPYNEQFF.

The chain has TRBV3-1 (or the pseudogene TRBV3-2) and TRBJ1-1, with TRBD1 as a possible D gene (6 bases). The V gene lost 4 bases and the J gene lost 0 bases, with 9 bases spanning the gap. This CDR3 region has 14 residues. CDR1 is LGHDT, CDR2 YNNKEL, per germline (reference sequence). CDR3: CASSRDRMNTEAFF. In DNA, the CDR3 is TGTGCCAGCAGCCGAGACAGGATGAACACTGAAGCTTTCTTT.

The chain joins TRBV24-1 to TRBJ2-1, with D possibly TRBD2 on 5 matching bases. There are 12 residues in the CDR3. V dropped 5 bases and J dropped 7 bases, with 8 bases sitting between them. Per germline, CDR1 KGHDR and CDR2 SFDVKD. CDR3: CATSGGGNEQFF. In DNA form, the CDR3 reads TGTGCCACCAGTGGAGGAGGTAATGAGCAGTTCTTC.